These T cell receptor beta chains were read from a single sample in a study of metastatic and nonmetastatic thyroid tumors. TCRdb re-called the PCR reads via MiXCR. The repertoire has about 28,000 clones, around 15% of them found once; the top ten carry about 4.5%. The sample consisted of blood. These receptors were obtained from a female donor with papillary thyroid cancer or a benign thyroid nodule (not recorded which). Some clones in this sample may be carry-over from other donors' samples. Each CDR3 is given with its conserved first and last residue. For some rows the clone size is stated as once, few or many, or as a class when expanded; others skip it.

>many|TRBV18
CARGSNQPQHF
>many|TRBV2
CASRWTGVSSYEQYF
>many|TRBV3-1
CASSQGNTGNQPQHF
>many|TRBV4-1
CASGVGLAGVGGRTQYF
>few|TRBV5-6
CASSRASGSVTDTQYF
>many|TRBV25-1
CASSEYASGGPDTDTQYF
>few|TRBV7-3
CASSWTVNTEAFF
>many|TRBV20-1
CSARDGERGGMETQYF
>few|TRBV19
CASKARGGLGGELFF
>many|TRBV14
CASSQDRGVSLHF
>many|TRBV7-3
CASSAVGGGGYNEQFF
>NA|TRBV7-9
CASSLKEWRETQYF
>many|TRBV12-3/TRBV12-4
CASSPGLAGELFF
>many|TRBV4-2
CASSQDAGTGANNEQFF
>many|TRBV11-2
CASRLTNTQYF
>many|TRBV28
CASSFGASNEKLFF
>many|TRBV11-2
CASRPDSGLYEQYF
>few|TRBV28
CASRAGTGAGGTEAFF
>many|TRBV10-3
CAISDWSQRELADTQYF
>NA|TRBV6-2/TRBV6-3
CASTRGEAKTQYF
>many|TRBV24-1
CATEEGTEAFF
>many|TRBV30
CAWSLQRHTEAFF
>many|TRBV3-1
CASSQEIGTANYGYTF
>many|TRBV12-3/TRBV12-4
CASSLGPARGGNQPQHF
>NA|TRBV2
CASRPGLAGADEQYF
>NA|TRBV11-1
CASRGIRGQGVKGYSPLHF
>many|TRBV3-1
CASSQDLGQGADYGYTF
>few|TRBV5-6
CASTYSPGGWSGYTF
>many|TRBV19
CASSPSTAGELFF
>medium-sized|TRBV6-1
CASRSISGSSYEQYF
>many|TRBV2
CASSVSVFTEAFF
>many|TRBV19
CASSPGQGALETQYF
>NA|TRBV9
CASSPPGTVNYGYTF
>NA|TRBV4-1
CASSQDWTNAYNEQFF
>many|TRBV19
CASSSQGAGGYTF
>medium-sized|TRBV29-1
CSVEDRTRADNEQFF
>many|TRBV27
CASSSLGGGTQYF
>many|TRBV5-1
CASSRQGTNTGELFF
>medium-sized|TRBV28
CASSDSGPRLIHF
>few|TRBV7-6
CASSTGTGGAYGYTF
>many|TRBV4-2
CASSQDSGAGEQYF
>NA|TRBV11-2
CASSSTQGEWTGELFF
>NA|TRBV3-1
CASSQTGGGGEQYF
>many|TRBV20-1
CSARVLGSGGNTIYF
>many|TRBV6-4
CASSPFATALSANTGELFF
>few|TRBV11-2
CASSPWDRGQETEAFF
>NA|TRBV7-6
CASSSSGWWNQETQYF
>many|TRBV20-1
CSAPQGLAGGQGETQYF
>many|TRBV15
CATSTGISYEQYF
>many|TRBV5-6
CASSPQSTDYEQYF
>medium-sized|TRBV27
CASSRRMNTGELFF
>NA|TRBV3-1
CASSQGQDYTGELFF
>many|TRBV5-1
CASRPGQGGRGEKLFF
>many|TRBV5-1
CASSLGGAEETQYF
>many|TRBV19
CASSTGAMNEKLFF
>many|TRBV5-6
CASSSAGTGPDYNEQFF
>NA|TRBV24-1
CATSAGQNTGELFF